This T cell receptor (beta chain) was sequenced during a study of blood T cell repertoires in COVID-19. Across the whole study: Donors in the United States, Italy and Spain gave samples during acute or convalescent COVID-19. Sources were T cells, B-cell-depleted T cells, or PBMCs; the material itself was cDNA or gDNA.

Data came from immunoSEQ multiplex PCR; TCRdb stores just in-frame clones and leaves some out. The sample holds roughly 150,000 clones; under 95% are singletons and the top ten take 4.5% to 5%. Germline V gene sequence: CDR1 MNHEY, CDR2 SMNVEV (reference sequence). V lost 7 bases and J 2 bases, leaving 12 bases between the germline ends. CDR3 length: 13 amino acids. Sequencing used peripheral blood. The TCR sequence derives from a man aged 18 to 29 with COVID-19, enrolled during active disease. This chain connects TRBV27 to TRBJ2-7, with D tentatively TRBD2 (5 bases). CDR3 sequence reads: CASTGIGAYEQYF. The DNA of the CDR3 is TGTGCCAGCACCGGGATTGGCGCCTACGAGCAGTACTTC.